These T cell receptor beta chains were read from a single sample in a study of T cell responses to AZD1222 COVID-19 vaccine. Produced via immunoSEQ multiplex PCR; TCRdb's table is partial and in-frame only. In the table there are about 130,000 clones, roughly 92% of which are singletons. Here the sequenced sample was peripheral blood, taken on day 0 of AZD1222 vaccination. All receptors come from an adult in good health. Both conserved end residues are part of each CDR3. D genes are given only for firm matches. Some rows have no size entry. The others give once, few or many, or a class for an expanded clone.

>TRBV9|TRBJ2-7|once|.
CASSVGATQSSEQYF
TGTGCCAGCAGCGTAGGCGCGACCCAGAGCTCCGAGCAGTACTTC
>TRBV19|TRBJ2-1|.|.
CASSTDAEQFF
TGTGCCAGTAGTACTGACGCTGAGCAGTTCTTC
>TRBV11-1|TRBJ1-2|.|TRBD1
CASRPGTGASNYGYTF
TGTGCCAGCAGGCCCGGGACAGGAGCCTCTAACTATGGCTACACCTTC
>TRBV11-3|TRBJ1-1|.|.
CASSLKQRRGATEAFF
TGTGCCAGCAGCTTAAAACAACGGCGGGGGGCGACTGAAGCTTTCTTT
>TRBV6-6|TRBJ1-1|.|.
CASSSGSDTEAFF
TGTGCCAGCAGTTCAGGGTCGGACACTGAAGCTTTCTTT
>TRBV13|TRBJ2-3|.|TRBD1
CASSLEGQGIDTQYF
TGTGCCAGCAGCTTAGAGGGACAGGGAATAGATACGCAGTATTTT
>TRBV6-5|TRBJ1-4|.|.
CASRGQRNEKLFF
TGTGCCAGCAGGGGACAACGCAATGAAAAACTGTTTTTT
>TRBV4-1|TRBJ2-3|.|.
CASSHPGGRDTQYF
TGCGCCAGCAGCCATCCGGGGGGCCGAGATACGCAGTATTTT
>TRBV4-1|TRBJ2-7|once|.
CASSQGGTDSYEQYF
TGCGCCAGCAGCCAAGGCGGGACAGACTCATACGAGCAGTACTTC
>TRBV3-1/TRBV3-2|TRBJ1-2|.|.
CASSPQGLHYGYTF
TGTGCCAGCAGCCCCCAAGGTCTGCACTATGGCTACACCTTC
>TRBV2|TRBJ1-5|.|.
CASSDRDVYSNQPQHF
TGTGCCAGCAGTGATCGGGACGTATATAGCAATCAGCCCCAGCATTTT
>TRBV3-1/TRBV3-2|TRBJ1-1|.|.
CASSRLGQPQNTEAFF
TGTGCCAGCAGCCGCTTAGGACAGCCCCAAAACACTGAAGCTTTCTTT
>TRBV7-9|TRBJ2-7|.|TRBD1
CASSSSGTGASGEQYF
TGTGCCAGCAGCTCCTCCGGGACAGGGGCCTCTGGCGAGCAGTACTTC
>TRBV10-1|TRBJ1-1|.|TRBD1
CASSPGQVFVGAFF
TGCGCCAGCAGTCCGGGACAGGTCTTTGTTGGAGCTTTCTTT
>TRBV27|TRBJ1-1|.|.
CASSLFVGYTEAFF
TGTGCCAGCAGTTTATTTGTGGGGTACACTGAAGCTTTCTTT
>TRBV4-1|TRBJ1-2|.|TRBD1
CASSGGWTGPTYPNYGYTF
TGCGCCAGCAGCGGCGGCTGGACAGGGCCTACATATCCTAACTATGGCTACACCTTC
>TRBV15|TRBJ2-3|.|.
CATRKVSDTQYF
TGTGCCACCCGTAAGGTATCGGATACGCAGTATTTT
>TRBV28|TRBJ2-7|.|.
CASSLRGHSSYEQYF
TGTGCCAGCAGTTTAAGGGGCCACTCCTCCTACGAGCAGTACTTC
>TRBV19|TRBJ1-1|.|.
CATSSYMNTEAFF
TGTGCCACCTCTTCCTATATGAACACTGAAGCTTTCTTT
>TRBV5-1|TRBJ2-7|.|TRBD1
CASSNDRVHEQYF
TGCGCCAGCAGCAATGACAGGGTACACGAGCAGTACTTC
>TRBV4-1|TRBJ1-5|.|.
CASSQDEGPILPQHF
TGCGCCAGCAGCCAAGATGAAGGACCCATCTTGCCCCAGCATTTT